These 21 T cell receptor beta chains were all obtained from the same sample, sequenced in a study of somatic mutations in cytotoxic T cells in rheumatoid arthritis. Sequencing used immunoSEQ multiplex PCR; TCRdb keeps in-frame clones, though not all of them. The table records around 15,000 clones, 65% to 75% of them present only once. The sample was CD8+ T cells sorted from blood. The receptors stem from an adult with rheumatoid arthritis.

This chain links TRBV15 with TRBJ1-3; D remains unclear. Germline V gene sequence: CDR1 LNHNV, CDR2 YYDKDF (reference sequence). This CDR3 region has 15 residues. The ends were cut back, 0 bases at V and 5 bases at J, with 11 bases in the middle. CDR3 sequence: CATSRDQDGRNTIYF. The CDR3 coding sequence is TGTGCCACCAGCAGAGATCAGGACGGCAGAAACACCATATATTTT.

The V and J genes are TRBV6-1 and TRBJ1-6; possibly TRBD1 for D (5 bases). The CDR3 totals 15 residues. V lost 10 bases to trimming and J lost 1 base, with 14 bases between them. CDR1 is MNHNS and CDR2 is SASEGT in the germline V gene. The DNA of the CDR3 is TGTGCCACTGGGACCCGGAGGTCCTATAATTCACCCCTCCACTTT. This codes for CATGTRRSYNSPLHF.

The V call is TRBV7-9, the J call TRBJ2-7; D is unclear. The CDR3 loop spans 12 amino acids. V was clipped by 1 base and J by 5 bases, with 6 bases between them. Per germline, CDR1 SEHNR and CDR2 FQNEAQ (reference sequence). CDR3 region: CASSLGVNEQYF. In nucleotides, the CDR3 is TGTGCCAGCAGCTTAGGGGTTAACGAGCAGTACTTC.

This clone was detected a few times. The V and J genes are TRBV19 and TRBJ1-5; D not certain. The V and J ends lost 4 bases and 0 bases respectively, with 10 bases between them. Germline CDR1 and CDR2: LNHDA and SQIVND (reference sequence). The CDR3 has 15 residues. The CDR3 nucleotides read TGTGCCAGTAGTACTGCAGGAGATAGCAATCAGCCCCAGCATTTT. Its protein is CASSTAGDSNQPQHF.

The sample holds a few counts of this clone. The rearrangement links TRBV15 to TRBJ1-5; D is unresolved. The germline V gene encodes CDR1 LNHNV and CDR2 YYDKDF (reference sequence). The CDR3 runs to 14 residues. Trimming pared 4 bases from V and 3 bases from J, leaving 10 bases between. CDR3: CATSTGGSNQPQHF. The CDR3 DNA follows: TGTGCCACCAGCACGGGAGGCTCCAATCAGCCCCAGCATTTT.

This clone has just a few counts. The chain joins TRBV7-9 to TRBJ2-7; D may be TRBD1 (5 bases). Trimming left V 5 bases short and J 5 bases short, with 16 bases between. Germline loops: CDR1 SEHNR, CDR2 FQNEAQ (reference sequence). This CDR3 spans 14 amino acids. CDR3 coding DNA: TGTGCCAGCAGCGCCAGGGCAGGGCGCGACGAGCAGTACTTC. This sequence encodes CASSARAGRDEQYF.

The chain combines TRBV28 with TRBJ1-1; TRBD1 agrees at 7 bases. CDR1 is MDHEN and CDR2 is SYDVKM in the germline V gene. The V gene end was trimmed by 3 bases and the J gene end by 7 bases; junction bases not matched to a gene: 5. The CDR3 contains 13 residues. CDR3 nucleotides: TGTGCCAGCAGTTTTAGGCAGGGGGGTGAAGCTTTCTTT. It is translated as CASSFRQGGEAFF.

The chain recombines TRBV7-9 with TRBJ2-4; 9 nucleotides line up with TRBD2. V was pared by 0 bases and J by 0 bases, with 3 bases of the junction left unmatched. The CDR3 covers 17 residues. The germline gives CDR1 SEHNR, CDR2 FQNEAQ (reference sequence). For the CDR3, the DNA is TGTGCCAGCAGCTTAGCCGCGGGGGGGATAGCCAAAAACATTCAGTACTTC. Amino acids: CASSLAAGGIAKNIQYF.

The rearrangement links TRBV27 to TRBJ1-6; maybe TRBD1 (6 bases). V was trimmed by 6 bases and J by 7 bases, leaving 10 bases between them. Per germline, CDR1 MNHEY and CDR2 SMNVEV (reference sequence). This CDR3 contains 13 residues. The CDR3 coding sequence is TGTGCCAGCAGCCGGGACATGAATTCACCCCTCCACTTT. Translating gives CASSRDMNSPLHF.

The rearrangement uses TRBV30 and TRBJ1-5, with D perhaps TRBD1 (5 bases). The CDR3 is 11 amino acids. Germline V lookup: CDR1 GTSNPN, CDR2 SVGIG (reference sequence). Trimming pared 2 bases from V and 11 bases from J, leaving 10 bases between. CDR3 region: CAWSKGLAQHF. CDR3 nucleotide sequence: TGTGCCTGGAGTAAGGGGTTGGCCCAGCATTTT.

This chain connects TRBV28 to TRBJ1-1; TRBD1 is a possible D gene (6 bases). V was pared by 6 bases and J by 1 base, with 12 bases between. CDR1 and CDR2 (germline): MDHEN, SYDVKM. CDR3 length: 14 residues. Written as DNA, the CDR3 is TGTGCCAGCAGAGGACAGAGCAAGAACACTGAAGCTTTCTTT. Protein: CASRGQSKNTEAFF. The full variable domain, with the rest looked up from reference TRBV28 and TRBJ1-1, is DVKVTQSSRYLVKRTGEKVFLECVQDMDHENMFWYRQDPGLGLRLIYFSYDVKMKEKGDIPEGYSVSREKKERFSLILESASTNQTSMYLCASRGQSKNTEAFFGQGTRLTVV.

CDR3 bases: TGCGCCAGCAGCCAAGAAGACAGGGAATCCTACAATGAGCAGTTCTTC. Amino acids: CASSQEDRESYNEQFF. This chain connects TRBV4-1 to TRBJ2-1, with TRBD1 matching over 7 bases. CDR1 and CDR2 from the germline V gene are MGHRA and YSYEKL. The CDR3 sequence is 16 residues long. Trimming took 0 bases from V and 1 from J; bases not matched to a gene: 3.

This rearrangement joins TRBV6-1 to TRBJ1-5, with 12 bases aligning to TRBD1. J gave up 6 bases and V 2 bases, and 8 bases lay outside the gene matches. The CDR3 sequence is 17 residues long. The V gene's germline CDR1 is MNHNS and CDR2 SASEGT. CDR3 region: CASSERGTGGVGQPQHF. The CDR3 coding sequence is TGTGCCAGCAGTGAAAGGGGGACAGGGGGCGTTGGTCAGCCCCAGCATTTT.

This sequence joins TRBV4-1 and TRBJ2-1; 8 bases map to TRBD1. Germline V gene sequence: CDR1 MGHRA, CDR2 YSYEKL. This CDR3 contains 17 residues. Germline trimming cut 4 bases from V and 6 bases from J; bases unmatched to any gene: 14. The CDR3, as DNA: TGCGCCAGCAGCCGCAAAGGGCGACAGGGGTCCGTCAATGAGCAGTTCTTC. Protein: CASSRKGRQGSVNEQFF.

This clone was seen a single time. The chain joins TRBV4-1 to TRBJ2-5; 13 bases line up with TRBD2. Matching the DNA end better, TRBJ2-7 makes the J call doubtful. In germline, CDR1 is MGHRA, CDR2 YSYEKL. The CDR3 length is 17 residues. CDR3 in DNA: TGCGCCAGCAGCCAGCGACTAGCGGGGGGCCTCACCTACGAGCAGTACTTC. This translates into CASSQRLAGGLTYEQYF.

The chain uses TRBV6-6 and TRBJ2-5; 9 positions agree with TRBD2. The CDR3 runs to 15 residues. V lost 7 bases, J lost 5 bases, and 11 bases stayed unmatched. The germline V gene has CDR1 MNHNY and CDR2 SVGAGI (reference sequence). This CDR3 is CASKKVGRGGETQYF. DNA for the CDR3: TGTGCCAGCAAGAAAGTTGGGCGGGGGGGTGAGACCCAGTACTTC.

The chain joins TRBV19 to TRBJ1-5; maybe TRBD1 (5 bases). CDR3 size: 15 residues. Looked up from germline, CDR1 is LNHDA and CDR2 is SQIVND (reference sequence). The V end was cut by 3 bases, the J end by 2 bases, with 11 bases between. The CDR3 loop reads CASSISGGGNQPQHF. CDR3 coding DNA: TGTGCCAGTAGTATTTCTGGGGGGGGCAATCAGCCCCAGCATTTT.

This clone was seen just once. The rearrangement uses TRBV9 and TRBJ2-1; TRBD2 matches at 8 bases. Per germline, CDR1 SGDLS and CDR2 YYNGEE. V shed 0 bases and J 6 bases; nucleotides not matched to a gene: 17. This CDR3 contains 19 residues. The CDR3: CASSVGGSGVQKKFNEQFF. CDR3 in DNA: TGTGCCAGCAGCGTAGGGGGTAGCGGGGTTCAAAAGAAATTCAATGAGCAGTTCTTC. The entire variable domain, with the rest obtained from reference TRBV9 and TRBJ2-1, is as follows: DSGVTQTPKHLITATGQRVTLRCSPRSGDLSVYWYQQSLDQGLQFLIQYYNGEERAKGNILERFSAQQFPDLHSELNLSSLELGDSALYFCASSVGGSGVQKKFNEQFFGPGTRLTVL.

This chain uses TRBV4-1 with TRBJ1-4; TRBD1 is a possible D gene (6 bases). Germline CDR1 reads MGHRA; CDR2 reads YSYEKL. The CDR3 sequence is 17 residues long. V was cut by 3 bases and J by 8 bases, with 22 bases left in between. The CDR3 DNA reads TGCGCCAGCAGCCACTACCACAGGACAGACGAAAGAGAAAAACTGTTTTTT. It yields the protein CASSHYHRTDEREKLFF.

The chain recombines TRBV9 with TRBJ1-1; the D gene is possibly TRBD1 (5 bases). CDR3 length equals 14 residues. Trimming left V 0 bases short and J 5 bases short, with 11 bases between. CDR1 and CDR2 from the germline V gene are SGDLS and YYNGEE. CDR3: CASSVEDIRTEAFF. CDR3 nucleotides: TGTGCCAGCAGCGTAGAGGACATCAGGACTGAAGCTTTCTTT.

This chain connects TRBV10-3 to TRBJ1-5; 8 nucleotides line up with TRBD1. Germline CDR1 reads ENHRY; CDR2 reads SYGVKD. The V segment lost 6 bases and the J segment 3 bases; nucleotides outside the gene matches: 7. This CDR3 comprises 15 residues. CDR3 in DNA: TGTGCCATCAGGGCGGGACAGGCTCACAATCAGCCCCAGCATTTT. This codes for CAIRAGQAHNQPQHF.